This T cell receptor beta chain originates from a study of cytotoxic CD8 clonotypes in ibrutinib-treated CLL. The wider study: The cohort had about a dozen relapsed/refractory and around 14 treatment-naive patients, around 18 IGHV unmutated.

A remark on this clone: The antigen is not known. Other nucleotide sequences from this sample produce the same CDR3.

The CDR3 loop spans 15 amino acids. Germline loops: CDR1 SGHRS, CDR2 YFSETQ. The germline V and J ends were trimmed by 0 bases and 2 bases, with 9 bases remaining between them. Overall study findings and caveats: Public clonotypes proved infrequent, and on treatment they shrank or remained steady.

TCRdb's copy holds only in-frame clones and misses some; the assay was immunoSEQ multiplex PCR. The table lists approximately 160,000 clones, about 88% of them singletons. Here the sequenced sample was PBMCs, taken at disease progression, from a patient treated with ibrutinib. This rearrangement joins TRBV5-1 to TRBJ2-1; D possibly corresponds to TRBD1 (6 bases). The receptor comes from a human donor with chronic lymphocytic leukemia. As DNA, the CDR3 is TGCGCCAGCAGCTTGGGCCAGGGGCCCTACAATGAGCAGTTCTTC. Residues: CASSLGQGPYNEQFF.